One and the same sample provided the 8 T cell receptor beta chains below, sequenced in a study of blood T cell repertoires in COVID-19. Profiling relied on immunoSEQ multiplex PCR, and the TCRdb table lists in-frame clones only, not all of them. The sample holds about 190,000 clones; 90% are singletons and the top ten take approximately 0.56%. Sequencing was done on a sample of peripheral blood. These receptors all come from a man aged 45-60 years with acute or convalescent COVID-19.

This clone was recorded only once. The CDR3 reads CSVPSGGANYGYTF. CDR3 bases: TGCAGCGTTCCCTCGGGGGGGGCTAACTATGGCTACACCTTC. J is TRBJ1-2 and V is TRBV29-1; TRBD1 is a possible D gene (5 bases). V shed 5 bases and J shed 0 bases, with 13 bases lying between them. CDR1 and CDR2 (germline): SQVTM, ANQGSEA. This CDR3 has 14 amino acids.

The chain uses TRBV11-2 and TRBJ1-6, with unresolved D. The V end lost 4 bases, the J end lost 4 bases, and 17 bases lay between the germline ends. Germline V gene data show CDR1 as SGHAT and CDR2 as FQNNGV. CDR3 size: 17 residues. The CDR3 DNA is TGTGCCAGCAGCTCGGTCGGGAGAAACGGATATAATTCACCCCTCCACTTT. Translation: CASSSVGRNGYNSPLHF.

The rearrangement uses TRBV18 and TRBJ1-5; 8 bases match TRBD1. Germline V lookup: CDR1 KGHSH, CDR2 LQKENI. The length of the CDR3 is 17 residues. V shed 1 base and J 6 bases; nucleotides not matched to a gene: 11. The DNA of the CDR3 is TGTGCCAGCTCACCACTCGTCAGGACAGGGCCGGGTCAGCCCCAGCATTTT. It is translated as CASSPLVRTGPGQPQHF.

This chain links TRBV7-2 with TRBJ2-6; TRBD1 aligns across 7 bases. In germline, CDR1 is SGHTA, CDR2 FQGNSA. With 5 bases clipped from V and 3 bases from J, the junction kept 7 bases outside the gene matches. The CDR3 runs to 16 residues. CDR3 sequence (DNA): TGTGCCAGCAGCCAAACAGGGGTTTATGGGGCCAACGTCCTGACTTTC. It is translated as CASSQTGVYGANVLTF.

The gene calls are TRBV19 and TRBJ1-3; D may be TRBD1 (6 bases). Trimming left V 5 bases short and J 0 bases short, with 14 bases between. CDR1 is LNHDA and CDR2 is SQIVND in the germline V gene (reference sequence). This CDR3 has 16 amino acids. Here the CDR3 reads CASSPGRGPSGNTIYF. The CDR3 DNA is TGTGCCAGTAGTCCCGGCAGGGGACCCTCTGGAAACACCATATATTTT. The full variable domain, completed using reference TRBV19 and TRBJ1-3, is DGGITQSPKYLFRKEGQNVTLSCEQNLNHDAMYWYRQDPGQGLRLIYYSQIVNDFQKGDIAEGYSVSREKKESFPLTVTSAQKNPTAFYLCASSPGRGPSGNTIYFGEGSWLTVV.

This chain uses TRBV9 with TRBJ1-6, with 7 bases lining up with TRBD1. After removal of 0 bases from V and 7 bases from J, the junction contained 1 base not matched to a gene. Germline CDR1 SGDLS, CDR2 YYNGEE. This CDR3 is 14 amino acids long. The CDR3 loop reads CASSVAQGNSPLHF. The CDR3 nucleotides are TGTGCCAGCAGCGTAGCACAGGGGAATTCACCCCTCCACTTT. The complete variable domain, with remaining parts taken from reference TRBV9 and TRBJ1-6, reads DSGVTQTPKHLITATGQRVTLRCSPRSGDLSVYWYQQSLDQGLQFLIQYYNGEERAKGNILERFSAQQFPDLHSELNLSSLELGDSALYFCASSVAQGNSPLHFGNGTRLTVT.

The table lists this clone with a few counts. Other nucleotide sequences from this sample produce the same CDR3. This chain joins TRBV9 and TRBJ1-2; maybe TRBD1 (6 bases). Per germline, CDR1 SGDLS and CDR2 YYNGEE. The CDR3 sequence is 12 residues long. Trimming pared 3 bases from V and 4 bases from J, leaving 7 bases between. CDR3 DNA: TGTGCCAGCAGCGAGGACAGCTATGGCTACACCTTC. Encoded protein: CASSEDSYGYTF.

The V and J genes are TRBV20-1 and TRBJ2-5, with 11 bases that match TRBD2. Trimming took 6 bases from V and 3 from J; bases not matched to a gene: 9. The CDR3 is 15 amino acids. CDR1 is DFQATT, CDR2 SNEGSKA, per germline (reference sequence). CDR3 nucleotide sequence: TGCAGTGCAAGTACCCTAGCGGGGGGTAAAGAGACCCAGTACTTC. Protein product: CSASTLAGGKETQYF.